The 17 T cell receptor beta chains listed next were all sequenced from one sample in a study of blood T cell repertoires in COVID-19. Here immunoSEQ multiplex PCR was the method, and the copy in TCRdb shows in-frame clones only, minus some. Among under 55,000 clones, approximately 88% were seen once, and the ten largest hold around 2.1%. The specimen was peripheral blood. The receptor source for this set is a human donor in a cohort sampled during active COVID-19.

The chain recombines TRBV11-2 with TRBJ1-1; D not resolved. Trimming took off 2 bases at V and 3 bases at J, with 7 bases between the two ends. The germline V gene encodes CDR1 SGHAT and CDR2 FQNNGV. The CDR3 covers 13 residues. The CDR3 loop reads CASSLNPYTEAFF. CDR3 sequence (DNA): TGTGCCAGCAGCTTAAATCCCTACACTGAAGCTTTCTTT.

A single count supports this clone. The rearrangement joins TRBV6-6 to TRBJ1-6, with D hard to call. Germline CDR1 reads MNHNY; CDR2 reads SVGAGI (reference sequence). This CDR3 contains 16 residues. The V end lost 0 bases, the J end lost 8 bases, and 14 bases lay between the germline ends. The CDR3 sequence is CASSYSHRADYSPLHF. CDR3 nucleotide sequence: TGTGCCAGCAGTTACTCGCACAGAGCAGATTATTCACCCCTCCACTTT.

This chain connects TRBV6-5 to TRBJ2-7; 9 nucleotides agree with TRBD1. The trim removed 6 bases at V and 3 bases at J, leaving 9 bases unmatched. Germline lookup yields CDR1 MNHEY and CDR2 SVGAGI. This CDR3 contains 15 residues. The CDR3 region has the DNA TGTGCCAGCAGCCCCGGGACAGGGAGTTTCTACGAGCAGTACTTC. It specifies CASSPGTGSFYEQYF.

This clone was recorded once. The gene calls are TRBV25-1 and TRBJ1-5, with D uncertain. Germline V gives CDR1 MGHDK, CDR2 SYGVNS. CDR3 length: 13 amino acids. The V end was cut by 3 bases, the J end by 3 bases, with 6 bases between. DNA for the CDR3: TGTGCCAGCAGTGACAGGTACAATCAGCCCCAGCATTTT. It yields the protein CASSDRYNQPQHF.

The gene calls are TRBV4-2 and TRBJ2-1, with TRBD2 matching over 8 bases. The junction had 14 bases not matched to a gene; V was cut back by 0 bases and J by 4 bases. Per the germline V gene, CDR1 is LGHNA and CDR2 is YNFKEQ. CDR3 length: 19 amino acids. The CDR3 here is CASSQDGGPGTSSYNEQFF. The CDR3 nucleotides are TGTGCCAGCAGCCAAGACGGGGGTCCCGGGACTAGTTCTTACAATGAGCAGTTCTTC.

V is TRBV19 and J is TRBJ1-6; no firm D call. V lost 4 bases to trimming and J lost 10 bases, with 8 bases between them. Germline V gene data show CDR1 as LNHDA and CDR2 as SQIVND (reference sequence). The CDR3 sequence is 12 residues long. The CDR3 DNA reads TGTGCCAGTAGTAATGCGGAATCACCCCTCCACTTT. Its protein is CASSNAESPLHF.

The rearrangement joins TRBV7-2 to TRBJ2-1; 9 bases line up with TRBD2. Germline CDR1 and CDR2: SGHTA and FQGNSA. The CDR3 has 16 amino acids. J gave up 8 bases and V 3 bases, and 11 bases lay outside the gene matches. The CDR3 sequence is CASSLGGGGRAYEQFF. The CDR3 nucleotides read TGTGCCAGCAGCTTGGGGGGAGGCGGGAGGGCATATGAGCAGTTCTTC.

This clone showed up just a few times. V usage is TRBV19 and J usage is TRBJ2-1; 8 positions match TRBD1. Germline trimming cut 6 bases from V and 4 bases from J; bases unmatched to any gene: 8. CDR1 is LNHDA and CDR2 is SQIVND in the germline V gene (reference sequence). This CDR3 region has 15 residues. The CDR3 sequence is CASRQPGGPYNEQFF. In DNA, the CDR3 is TGTGCCAGTAGACAGCCAGGGGGCCCTTACAATGAGCAGTTCTTC.

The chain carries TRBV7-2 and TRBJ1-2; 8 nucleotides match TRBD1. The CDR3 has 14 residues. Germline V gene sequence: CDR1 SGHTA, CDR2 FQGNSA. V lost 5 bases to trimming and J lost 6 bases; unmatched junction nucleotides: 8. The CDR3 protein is CASSVRTQGDGYTF. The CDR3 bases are TGTGCCAGCAGCGTAAGGACACAGGGGGATGGCTACACCTTC.

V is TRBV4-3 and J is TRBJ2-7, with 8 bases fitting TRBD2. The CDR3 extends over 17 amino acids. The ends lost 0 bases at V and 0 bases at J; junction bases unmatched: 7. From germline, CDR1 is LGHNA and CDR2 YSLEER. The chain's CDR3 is CASSQDRSGGLSYEQYF. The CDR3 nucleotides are TGCGCCAGCAGCCAAGATCGAAGCGGGGGCCTCTCCTACGAGCAGTACTTC.

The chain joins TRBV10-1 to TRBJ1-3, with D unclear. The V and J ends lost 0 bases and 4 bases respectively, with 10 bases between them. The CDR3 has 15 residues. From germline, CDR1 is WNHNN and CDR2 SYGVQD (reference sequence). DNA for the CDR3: TGCGCCAGCAGTGAGTCCGGGGATGCGGGAAACACCATATATTTT. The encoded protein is CASSESGDAGNTIYF.

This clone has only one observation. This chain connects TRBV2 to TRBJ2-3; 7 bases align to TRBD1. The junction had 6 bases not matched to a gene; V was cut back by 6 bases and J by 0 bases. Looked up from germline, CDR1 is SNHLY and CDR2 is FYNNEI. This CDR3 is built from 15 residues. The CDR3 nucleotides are TGTGCCAGCAGCCTCACAGGGGTTAGCACAGATACGCAGTATTTT. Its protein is CASSLTGVSTDTQYF.

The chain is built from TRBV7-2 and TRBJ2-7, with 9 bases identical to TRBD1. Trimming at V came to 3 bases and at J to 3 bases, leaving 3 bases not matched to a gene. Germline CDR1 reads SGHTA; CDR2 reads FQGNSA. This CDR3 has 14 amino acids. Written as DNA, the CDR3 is TGTGCCAGCAGCTTCGGGGACAGGGTCTACGAGCAGTACTTC. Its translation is CASSFGDRVYEQYF.

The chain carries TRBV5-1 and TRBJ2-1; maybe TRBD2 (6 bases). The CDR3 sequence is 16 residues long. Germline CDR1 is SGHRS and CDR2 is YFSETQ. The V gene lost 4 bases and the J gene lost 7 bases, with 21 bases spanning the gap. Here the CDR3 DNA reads TGCGCCAGCAGCCCGGCGGGGCTCCAGCACGGGAATGAGCAGTTCTTC. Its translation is CASSPAGLQHGNEQFF.

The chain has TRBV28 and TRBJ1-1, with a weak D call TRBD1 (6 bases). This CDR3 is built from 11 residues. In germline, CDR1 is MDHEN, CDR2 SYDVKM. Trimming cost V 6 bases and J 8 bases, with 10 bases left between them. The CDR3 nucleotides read TGTGCCAGCAGACAAGACAGGGAAGCTTTCTTT. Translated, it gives CASRQDREAFF.

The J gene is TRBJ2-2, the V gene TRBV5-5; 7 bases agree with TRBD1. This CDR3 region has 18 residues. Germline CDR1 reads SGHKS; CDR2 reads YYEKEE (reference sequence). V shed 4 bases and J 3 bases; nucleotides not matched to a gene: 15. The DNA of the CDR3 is TGTGCCAGCAGCCTACCCGGCGGCTCAGGGGGAGACACCGGGGAGCTGTTTTTT. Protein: CASSLPGGSGGDTGELFF. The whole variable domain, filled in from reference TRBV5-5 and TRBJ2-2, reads DAGVTQSPTHLIKTRGQQVTLRCSPISGHKSVSWYQQVLGQGPQFIFQYYEKEERGRGNFPDRFSARQFPNYSSELNVNALLLGDSALYLCASSLPGGSGGDTGELFFGEGSRLTVL.

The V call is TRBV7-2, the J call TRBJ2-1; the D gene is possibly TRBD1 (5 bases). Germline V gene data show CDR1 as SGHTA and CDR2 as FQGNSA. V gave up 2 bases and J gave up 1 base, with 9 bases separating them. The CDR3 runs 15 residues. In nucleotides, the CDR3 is TGTGCCAGCAGCTTATTAGGGGTTTCCTACAATGAGCAGTTCTTC. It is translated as CASSLLGVSYNEQFF.